The 4 T cell receptor beta chains below come from one sample, sequenced in a study of shared clonotypes between healthy human individuals. Profiling relied on immunoSEQ multiplex PCR, and the TCRdb table lists in-frame clones only, not all of them. The sample includes millions of clones, about 95% seen only once; the top ten take about 1.1%. Naive CD8 isolation took CD45RO-negative cells positively selected for CCR7 and excluded terminally differentiated effector memory CD45RA+ cells. The sample consisted of naive CD8+ T cells sorted from blood. These receptors came from a young man in good health.

The chain links TRBV27 to TRBJ2-1, with a tentative D call TRBD1 (5 bases). Trimming removed 0 bases at V and 5 bases at J, with 14 bases between. Germline CDR1 is MNHEY and CDR2 is SMNVEV (reference sequence). This CDR3 region has 16 residues. CDR3 region: CASSLSGALDDNEQFF. CDR3 coding DNA: TGTGCCAGCAGTTTATCAGGGGCGTTGGACGACAATGAGCAGTTCTTC.

Comment on this clone: Different DNA sequences within this sample yield the same CDR3. This CDR3 is CASSFSGNQPQHF. The DNA for the CDR3 is TGTGCCAGCAGTTTCTCGGGCAATCAGCCCCAGCATTTT. This chain joins TRBV27 and TRBJ1-5; D unresolved. The CDR3 totals 13 residues. The V gene lost 3 bases and the J gene lost 2 bases, with 5 bases spanning the gap. Germline V gene lookup returns CDR1 MNHEY and CDR2 SMNVEV (reference sequence).

Details on this clone: Other DNA sequences in this sample translate to the same CDR3. This sequence joins TRBV5-1 and TRBJ2-1; D unresolved. CDR1 is SGHRS, CDR2 YFSETQ, per germline. This CDR3 is 13 amino acids long. Trimming cost V 4 bases and J 3 bases, with 8 bases left between them. CDR3 sequence (DNA): TGCGCCAGCAGCCTATACGGCTACAATGAGCAGTTCTTC. This codes for CASSLYGYNEQFF. The full variable domain, rest sourced from reference TRBV5-1 and TRBJ2-1, is KAGVTQTPRYLIKTRGQQVTLSCSPISGHRSVSWYQQTPGQGLQFLFEYFSETQRNKGNFPGRFSGRQFSNSRSEMNVSTLELGDSALYLCASSLYGYNEQFFGPGTRLTVL.

The genes are TRBV6-5 and TRBJ1-1; 10 nucleotides line up with TRBD1. Looked up from germline, CDR1 is MNHEY and CDR2 is SVGAGI. The ends lost 4 bases at V and 4 bases at J; junction bases unmatched: 9. The CDR3 is 16 residues long. CDR3 sequence: CASSSASGTGVTEAFF. CDR3 coding DNA: TGTGCCAGCAGTTCCGCATCCGGGACAGGGGTCACTGAAGCTTTCTTT.